The 8 T cell receptor beta chains presented below share a single source sample, sequenced in a study of blood T cells in healthy people across ages. Next came a second PCR, run for roughly 6 to 11 cycles, which used a sample-barcoded 5' primer along with a J-beta primer mix. TCRdb re-called the 5' RACE reads with MiXCR, one entry per CDR3 protein. The sample contains approximately 760,000 distinct CDR3 sequences, approximately 25% of which appear only once. Separately, the same data were catalogued under a study of T cells of mothers and their children.

What was sequenced was blood. These receptors were obtained from a boy aged 5-17 years in good health.

The V and J genes are TRBV12-5 and TRBJ2-7; the D gene could be TRBD1 or TRBD2 (6 bases each). Per germline, CDR1 LGHNT and CDR2 FRNRAP. CDR3 length: 12 residues. V lost 6 bases and J lost 7, with 13 bases in between. CDR3 amino acids: CASGWGADEQYF. Here the CDR3 DNA reads TGTGCTAGTGGCTGGGGGGCGGATGAGCAGTACTTC.

The chain combines TRBV6-6 with TRBJ2-5; 7 bases line up with TRBD1. The germline CDR1 and CDR2 sequences are MNHNY and SVGAGI (reference sequence). The length of the CDR3 is 15 residues. Unmatched junction bases numbered 10, after V lost 5 bases and J lost 4 bases. The CDR3 region has the DNA TGTGCCAGCAGTACGACAGGGAATTCGGTAGAGACCCAGTACTTC. Encoded protein: CASSTTGNSVETQYF.

This chain joins TRBV7-2 and TRBJ2-5; TRBD2 is a possible D gene (7 bases). Germline V lookup: CDR1 SGHTA, CDR2 FQGNSA. The CDR3 covers 15 residues. Trimming took 3 bases from V and 5 from J, leaving 16 bases between them. The CDR3 sequence: CASSFQRGAGETQYF. As DNA, the CDR3 is TGTGCCAGCAGCTTTCAACGGGGGGCAGGGGAGACCCAGTACTTC.

There are a few counts of this clonotype. The chain couples TRBV28 to TRBJ2-5; D may match TRBD1 or TRBD2 (5 bases each). This CDR3 region has 14 residues. V lost 2 bases, J lost 5 bases, and 12 bases lay in between. Germline CDR1 MDHEN, CDR2 SYDVKM. DNA of the CDR3: TGTGCCAGCAGTTTAGATGAGGGGAACGAGACCCAGTACTTC. This translates into CASSLDEGNETQYF. Complete variable domain (other parts from reference TRBV28 and TRBJ2-5): DVKVTQSSRYLVKRTGEKVFLECVQDMDHENMFWYRQDPGLGLRLIYFSYDVKMKEKGDIPEGYSVSREKKERFSLILESASTNQTSMYLCASSLDEGNETQYFGPGTRLLVL.

This clonotype appeared a few times. One junction end disagrees with the germline gene, perhaps due to a read error. The V call is TRBV2, the J call TRBJ2-1; TRBD2 matches at 9 bases. Germline CDR1 is SNHLY and CDR2 is FYNNEI. The CDR3 totals 14 residues. The DNA for the CDR3 is TGTGCCGGCAGAGGCCCTAGCGGGACCAATGAGCAGTTCTTC. Translated: CAGRGPSGTNEQFF.

CDR3 sequence (DNA): TGTGCCAGCAGCCAAGATCCAGGGACCTATGGCTACACCTTC. Its translation: CASSQDPGTYGYTF. J is TRBJ1-2 and V is TRBV3-1, with D perhaps TRBD1 (5 bases). The CDR3 consists of 14 residues. CDR1 is LGHDT and CDR2 is YNNKEL in the germline V gene (reference sequence). V lost 0 bases, J lost 4 bases, and 9 bases lay in between.

The rearrangement links TRBV7-2 to TRBJ2-5; 8 nucleotides line up with TRBD2. The CDR3 spans 15 residues. CDR1 is SGHTA and CDR2 is FQGNSA in the germline V gene. Germline trimming cut 5 bases from V and 0 bases from J; bases unmatched to any gene: 5. CDR3 DNA: TGTGCCAGCAGCATCGGGGGGGCGGACCAAGAGACCCAGTACTTC. Translation gives CASSIGGADQETQYF.

This clonotype was counted a few times. The V and J genes are TRBV4-1 and TRBJ2-5; a possible D gene is TRBD1 (6 bases). This CDR3 has 15 residues. The germline V and J ends were trimmed by 0 bases and 4 bases, with 12 bases remaining between them. CDR1 MGHRA and CDR2 YSYEKL come from the germline V gene. The CDR3 region has the DNA TGCGCCAGCAGCCAAGAGCTACCGACAGGAGAGACCCAGTACTTC. The encoded protein is CASSQELPTGETQYF.